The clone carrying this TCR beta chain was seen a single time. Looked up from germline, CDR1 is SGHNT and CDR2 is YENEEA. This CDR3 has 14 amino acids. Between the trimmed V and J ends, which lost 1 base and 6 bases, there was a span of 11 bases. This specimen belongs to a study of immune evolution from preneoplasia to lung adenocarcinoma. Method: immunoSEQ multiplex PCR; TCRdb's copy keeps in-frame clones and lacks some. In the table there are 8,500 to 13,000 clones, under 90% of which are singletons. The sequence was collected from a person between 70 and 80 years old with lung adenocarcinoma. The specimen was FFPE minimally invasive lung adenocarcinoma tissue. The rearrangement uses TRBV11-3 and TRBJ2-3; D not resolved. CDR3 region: CASSLGPLADTQYF. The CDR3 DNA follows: TGTGCCAGCAGCTTAGGCCCCCTGGCGGATACGCAGTATTTT.